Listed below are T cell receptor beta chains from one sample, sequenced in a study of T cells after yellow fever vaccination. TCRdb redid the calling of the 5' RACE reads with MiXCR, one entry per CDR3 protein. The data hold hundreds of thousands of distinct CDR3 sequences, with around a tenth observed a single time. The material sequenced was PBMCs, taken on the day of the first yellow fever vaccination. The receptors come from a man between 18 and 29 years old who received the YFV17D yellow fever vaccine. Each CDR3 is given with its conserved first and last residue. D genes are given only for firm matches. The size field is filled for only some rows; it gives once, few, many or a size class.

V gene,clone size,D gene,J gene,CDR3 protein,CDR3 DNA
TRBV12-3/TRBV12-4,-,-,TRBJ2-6,CASSFGIGAAGGANVLTF,TGTGCCAGCAGTTTTGGTATAGGGGCCGCGGGGGGGGCCAACGTCCTGACTTTC
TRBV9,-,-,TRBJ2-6,CASSVEAGPSGANVLTF,TGTGCCAGCAGCGTAGAGGCAGGCCCATCTGGGGCCAACGTCCTGACTTTC
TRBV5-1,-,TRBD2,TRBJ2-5,CASSPRPLAGLQETQYF,TGCGCCAGCAGCCCCCGCCCCCTAGCGGGACTTCAAGAGACCCAGTACTTC
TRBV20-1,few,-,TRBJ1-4,CSARSWGEGKLFF,TGCAGTGCTAGATCCTGGGGTGAGGGAAAACTGTTTTTT
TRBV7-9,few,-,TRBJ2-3,CASATGKVTQYF,TGTGCCAGCGCAACAGGGAAGGTCACGCAGTATTTT
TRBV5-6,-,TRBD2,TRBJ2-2,CASSLRTSGMGTGELFF,TGTGCCAGCAGCTTACGGACTAGCGGCATGGGCACCGGGGAGCTGTTTTTT
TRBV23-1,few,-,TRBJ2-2,CASSQSRGIGELFF,TGCGCCAGCAGTCAATCACGAGGAATCGGGGAGCTGTTTTTT
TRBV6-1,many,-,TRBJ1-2,CASIHQGRYGYTF,TGTGCCAGCATACATCAGGGTCGTTATGGCTACACCTTC
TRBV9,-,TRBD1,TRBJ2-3,CASSVDQGASGYTQYF,TGTGCCAGCAGCGTGGATCAGGGGGCCTCTGGGTATACGCAGTATTTT
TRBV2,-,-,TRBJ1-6,CASTSTLATEVYNSPLHF,TGTGCCAGCACCTCGACGCTAGCTACAGAAGTTTATAATTCACCCCTCCACTTT
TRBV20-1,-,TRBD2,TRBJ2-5,CSATKRGQETQYF,TGCAGTGCTACCAAGCGGGGTCAAGAGACCCAGTACTTC
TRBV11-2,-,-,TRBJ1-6,CASSLAEYSPLHF,TGTGCCAGCAGCTTAGCGGAATATTCACCCCTCCACTTT
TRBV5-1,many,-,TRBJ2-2,CASSGDSSTGELFF,TGCGCCAGCAGCGGGGACTCGAGCACCGGGGAGCTGTTTTTT
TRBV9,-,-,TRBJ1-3,CASSVDPGGNTIYF,TGTGCCAGCAGCGTAGATCCAGGGGGAAACACCATATATTTT
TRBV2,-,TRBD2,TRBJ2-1,CASSEGRGGLGNEQFF,TGTGCCAGCAGTGAAGGGCGGGGGGGCCTGGGAAATGAGCAGTTCTTC
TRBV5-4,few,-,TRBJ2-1,CASSPPGGRSYNEQFF,TGTGCCAGCAGCCCCCCCGGGGGCCGCTCCTACAATGAGCAGTTCTTC
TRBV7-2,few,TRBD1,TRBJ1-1,CASSYRGLGTEAFF,TGTGCCAGCAGTTACAGGGGTTTGGGCACTGAAGCTTTCTTT
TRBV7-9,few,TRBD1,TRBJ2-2,CASSWLGTENTGELFF,TGTGCCAGCAGCTGGCTCGGGACAGAGAACACCGGGGAGCTGTTTTTT
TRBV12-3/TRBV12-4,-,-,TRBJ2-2,CASSVSSFYTGELFF,TGTGCCAGCAGCGTCAGTTCATTTTACACCGGGGAGCTGTTTTTT
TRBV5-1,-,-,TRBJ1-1,CASSITGGRETEAFF,TGCGCCAGCAGTATCACGGGGGGGCGAGAAACTGAAGCTTTCTTT
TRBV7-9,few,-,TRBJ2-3,CASSLGPNTQYF,TGTGCCAGCAGCTTAGGACCCAATACGCAGTATTTT
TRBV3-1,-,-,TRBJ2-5,CASSPPWGGPETQYF,TGTGCCAGCAGCCCCCCGTGGGGGGGCCCGGAGACCCAGTACTTC
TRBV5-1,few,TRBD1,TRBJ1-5,CASSLEGTGPKNQPQHF,TGCGCCAGCAGCTTGGAAGGGACAGGGCCCAAGAATCAGCCCCAGCATTTT
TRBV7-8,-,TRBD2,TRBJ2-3,CASSLGASGGLTDTQYF,TGTGCCAGCAGCTTAGGAGCTAGCGGGGGTTTAACAGATACGCAGTATTTT
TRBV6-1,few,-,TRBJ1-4,CASSLTDPASYEKLFF,TGTGCCAGCAGCCTGACAGATCCCGCATCTTATGAAAAACTGTTTTTT
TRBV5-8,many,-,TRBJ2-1,CASSFRGISYNEQFF,TGTGCCAGCAGCTTTCGAGGCATCTCCTACAATGAGCAGTTCTTC
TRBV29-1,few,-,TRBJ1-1,CSVSQGMNTEAFF,TGCAGCGTCTCACAGGGCATGAACACTGAAGCTTTCTTT
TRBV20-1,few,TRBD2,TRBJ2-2,CSARFVAGGTNTGELFF,TGCAGTGCTAGATTCGTAGCGGGGGGAACGAACACCGGGGAGCTGTTTTTT
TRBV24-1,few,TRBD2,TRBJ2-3,CATSDHRTSGADTQYF,TGTGCCACCAGTGACCATCGAACTAGCGGGGCAGATACGCAGTATTTT
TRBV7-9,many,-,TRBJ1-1,CASSRGVTEAFF,TGCGCCAGCAGCCGAGGGGTCACTGAAGCTTTCTTT
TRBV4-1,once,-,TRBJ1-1,CASSRETRGDTEAFF,TGCGCCAGCAGCCGCGAGACGCGCGGGGACACTGAAGCTTTCTTT
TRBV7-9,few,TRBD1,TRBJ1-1,CASSMDRGLSEAFF,TGTGCCAGCAGCATGGACAGGGGGCTCTCTGAAGCTTTCTTT
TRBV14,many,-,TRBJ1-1,CASSQDGAGWTEAFF,TGTGCCAGCAGCCAAGATGGGGCAGGGTGGACTGAAGCTTTCTTT
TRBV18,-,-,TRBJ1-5,CASSPTGLQGQPQHF,TGTGCCAGCTCACCCACAGGGTTACAAGGACAGCCCCAGCATTTT
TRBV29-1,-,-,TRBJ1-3,CSAGTYSGNTIYF,TGCAGCGCCGGGACCTACTCTGGAAACACCATATATTTT
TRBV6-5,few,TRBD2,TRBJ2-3,CASSYLTSGGATDTQYF,TGTGCCAGCAGTTACCTTACTAGCGGGGGGGCCACAGATACGCAGTATTTT
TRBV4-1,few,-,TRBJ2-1,CASSQLGNEQFF,TGCGCCAGCAGCCAACTCGGGAATGAGCAGTTCTTC
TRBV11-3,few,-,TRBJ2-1,CASSLEGTYYNEQFF,TGTGCCAGCAGCTTAGAGGGGACTTATTACAATGAGCAGTTCTTC
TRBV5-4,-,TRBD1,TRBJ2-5,CASSAPSGQGEETQYF,TGTGCCAGCAGCGCCCCGTCGGGACAGGGTGAGGAGACCCAGTACTTC
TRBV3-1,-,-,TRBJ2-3,CASSPEGSTDTQYF,TGTGCCAGCAGCCCGGAGGGGAGCACAGATACGCAGTATTTT
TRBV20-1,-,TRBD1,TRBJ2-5,CSSCPRDRPQETQYF,TGCAGTTCCTGCCCCCGGGACAGACCTCAAGAGACCCAGTACTTC
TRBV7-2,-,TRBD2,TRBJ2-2,CASSARQGLAGAGELFF,TGTGCCAGCAGCGCGAGACAGGGTCTAGCGGGGGCCGGGGAGCTGTTTTTT
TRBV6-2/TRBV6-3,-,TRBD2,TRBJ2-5,CASTTGLAQETQYF,TGTGCCAGCACAACAGGACTAGCCCAAGAGACCCAGTACTTC
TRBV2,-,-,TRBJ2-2,CASRLRTDPPGELFF,TGTGCCAGCAGACTGAGGACTGACCCCCCCGGGGAGCTGTTTTTT
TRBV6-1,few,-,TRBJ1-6,CASRNPDFRALHF,TGTGCCAGCAGGAACCCGGACTTTAGGGCCCTCCACTTT
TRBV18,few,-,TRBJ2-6,CASSPPRSGANVLTF,TGTGCCAGCTCACCACCGAGATCTGGGGCCAACGTCCTGACTTTC
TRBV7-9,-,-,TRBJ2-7,CASSLIPSSSYEQYF,TGTGCCAGCAGCCTTATTCCGTCTTCTTCCTACGAGCAGTACTTC
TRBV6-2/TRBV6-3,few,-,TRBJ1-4,CASSYRWDGDEKLFF,TGTGCCAGCAGTTACCGCTGGGACGGGGATGAAAAACTGTTTTTT
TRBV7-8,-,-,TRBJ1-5,CASSPVRGNQPQHF,TGTGCCAGCAGCCCAGTCAGGGGCAATCAGCCCCAGCATTTT